The 17 T cell receptor beta chains below come from one sample, sequenced in a study of CD8 T cells in ankylosing spondylitis. From the 5' RACE reads, TCRdb called clonotypes with MiXCR, one entry per CDR3 protein. Of some 150,000 distinct CDR3 sequences detected, over 10% appear once; the ten largest clones hold over 4%. The specimen was blood, either unsorted or a sorted T cell fraction (not recorded which). These receptor sequences come from a female donor with ankylosing spondylitis or in good health (not recorded which).

The genes are TRBV11-3 and TRBJ2-5; TRBD1 matches at 10 bases. Germline trimming cut 5 bases from V and 1 base from J; bases unmatched to any gene: 10. This CDR3 comprises 17 residues. Germline lookup yields CDR1 SGHNT and CDR2 YENEEA. CDR3 DNA: TGTGCCAGCAGCCGCCGGACAGGGGGATCCGTCCAAGAGACCCAGTACTTC. It is translated as CASSRRTGGSVQETQYF.

This clonotype was detected many times. This rearrangement joins TRBV20-1 to TRBJ1-2; D is perhaps TRBD1 (6 bases). V lost 6 bases and J 4 bases, leaving 12 bases between the germline ends. Germline CDR1 DFQATT, CDR2 SNEGSKA (reference sequence). This CDR3 region has 12 residues. The CDR3 here is CSARGQTYGYTF. CDR3 bases: TGCAGTGCCCGTGGACAGACCTATGGCTACACCTTC.

This clonotype was counted at least ten times. V is TRBV6-5 and J is TRBJ1-2, with a tentative D call TRBD1 (5 bases). From germline, CDR1 is MNHEY and CDR2 SVGAGI. V was pared by 4 bases and J by 6 bases, with 6 bases between. CDR3 length: 11 residues. This chain's CDR3 is CASSWTNGYTF. Here the CDR3 DNA reads TGTGCCAGCAGTTGGACAAATGGCTACACCTTC.

This clonotype appeared many times. The chain links TRBV20-1 to TRBJ1-1; maybe TRBD1 (5 bases). V was clipped by 0 bases and J by 6 bases, with 11 bases between them. The germline gives CDR1 DFQATT, CDR2 SNEGSKA (reference sequence). CDR3 length equals 13 residues. The DNA for the CDR3 is TGCAGTGCTAGAGATTCATCGGGGCCTGAAGCTTTCTTT. Its protein product is CSARDSSGPEAFF.

This clonotype was recorded at least ten times. The rearrangement uses TRBV7-8 and TRBJ2-7; 9 bases are shared with TRBD1. Germline V gene data show CDR1 as SGHVS and CDR2 as FQNEAQ. The CDR3 is 15 residues long. With V trimmed by 5 bases and J by 0 bases, 5 bases remained unmatched. CDR3 coding DNA: TGTGCCAGCAGCCAGGGACAGGGTTTCTCCTACGAGCAGTACTTC. Protein sequence: CASSQGQGFSYEQYF.

The chain links TRBV7-7 to TRBJ2-3; 8 bases match TRBD2. V shed 1 base and J 4 bases; nucleotides not matched to a gene: 7. The CDR3 has 16 amino acids. Germline CDR1 is SSHAT and CDR2 is FNYEAQ (reference sequence). The CDR3 coding sequence is TGTGCCAGCAGCTTAGACTTGGCGGGGGGCTCAGATACGCAGTATTTT. Residues: CASSLDLAGGSDTQYF.

There are many counts of this clonotype. This chain links TRBV20-1 with TRBJ2-1; D uncertain. The V gene's germline CDR1 is DFQATT and CDR2 SNEGSKA (reference sequence). The CDR3 contains 12 residues. V was shortened by 3 bases and J by 8 bases, with 11 bases between the two germline ends. Here the CDR3 DNA reads TGCAGTGCTAGGGCCGGTAGCCATGAGCAGTTCTTC. Translating it yields CSARAGSHEQFF.

The genes are TRBV29-1 and TRBJ1-2, with unresolved D. The CDR3 sequence is 12 residues long. Germline loops: CDR1 SQVTM, CDR2 ANQGSEA. The V gene lost 4 bases and the J gene lost 7 bases, with 13 bases spanning the gap. CDR3 in amino acids: CSVAPPGLGYTF. CDR3 bases: TGCAGCGTTGCACCTCCAGGTCTTGGCTACACCTTC.

This chain joins TRBV9 and TRBJ2-1, with TRBD2 identical over 7 bases. The ends lost 3 bases at V and 10 bases at J; junction bases unmatched: 13. Per germline, CDR1 SGDLS and CDR2 YYNGEE. The CDR3 totals 15 residues. As DNA, the CDR3 is TGTGCCAGCAGCGGTGGCGCCGGGGGGTATCAAGAGCAGTTCTTC. Translated, it gives CASSGGAGGYQEQFF.

This clonotype was observed at least ten times. This chain connects TRBV14 to TRBJ2-1, with 10 nucleotides matching TRBD2. This CDR3 has 17 residues. CDR1 and CDR2 from the germline V gene are SGHDN and FVKESK. Losses at the gene ends were 3 bases for V and 2 bases for J; bases not matched to a gene: 7. The CDR3 loop reads CASSQGAGGSPYNEQFF. In DNA, the CDR3 is TGTGCCAGCAGCCAGGGAGCGGGAGGGTCCCCCTACAATGAGCAGTTCTTC. Variable domain in full (rest from reference TRBV14 and TRBJ2-1): EAGVTQFPSHSVIEKGQTVTLRCDPISGHDNLYWYRRVMGKEIKFLLHFVKESKQDESGMPNNRFLAERTGGTYSTLKVQPAELEDSGVYFCASSQGAGGSPYNEQFFGPGTRLTVL.

This clonotype was seen many times. The chain combines TRBV19 with TRBJ1-5; D unresolved. The CDR3 runs to 14 residues. Germline V CDR1 and CDR2: LNHDA, SQIVND (reference sequence). V was trimmed by 0 bases and J by 7 bases, leaving 10 bases between them. In DNA form, the CDR3 reads TGTGCCAGTAGTATAGACGCTCACAGCCAGCCCCAGCATTTT. Translation gives CASSIDAHSQPQHF.

This chain connects TRBV7-6 to TRBJ2-2; 11 positions agree with TRBD2. This CDR3 is built from 18 residues. V lost 6 bases and J lost 0; bases outside the gene matches: 9. Germline V gene lookup returns CDR1 SGHVS and CDR2 FNYEAQ. This CDR3 reads CASRPGTSGLTNTGELFF. In DNA, the CDR3 is TGTGCCAGCAGGCCCGGGACTAGCGGCCTCACGAACACCGGGGAGCTGTTTTTT. The full variable domain, in which reference TRBV7-6 and TRBJ2-2 provide the parts outside the CDR3, is GAGVSQSPRYKVTKRGQDVALRCDPISGHVSLYWYRQALGQGPEFLTYFNYEAQQDKSGLPNDRFSAERPEGSISTLTIQRTEQRDSAMYRCASRPGTSGLTNTGELFFGEGSRLTVL.

Ten or more counts support this clonotype. The DNA of the CDR3 is TGCAGTGCTAAGAAGGGATCGGGGGGATTCTACAATGAGCAGTTCTTC. Protein: CSAKKGSGGFYNEQFF. The chain carries TRBV20-1 and TRBJ2-1; 7 bases are shared with TRBD2. Looked up from germline, CDR1 is DFQATT and CDR2 is SNEGSKA (reference sequence). Trimming cost V 4 bases and J 3 bases; bases outside gene matches: 12. The CDR3 length is 16 residues.

This clonotype has a single count. With a much larger clone just one base away, this may be a read error. The chain recombines TRBV29-1 with TRBJ1-1; D unclear. The CDR3 runs 13 residues. CDR1 is SQVTM and CDR2 is ANQGSEA in the germline V gene. Trimming stripped 8 bases from V and 1 base from J, with 14 bases between. Here the CDR3 DNA reads TGCAGCACGTCCCAGGTTACGAACACTGAAGCTTTCTTT. Protein product: CSTSQVTNTEAFF.

This clonotype was counted many times. V usage is TRBV11-2 and J usage is TRBJ1-5; no reliable D call. The CDR3 contains 15 residues. V lost 1 base, J lost 0 bases, and 7 bases lay in between. Germline CDR1 reads SGHAT; CDR2 reads FQNNGV. The CDR3 sequence is CASSLGVNSNQPQHF. In DNA, the CDR3 is TGTGCCAGCAGCTTAGGCGTTAATAGCAATCAGCCCCAGCATTTT. The whole variable domain, filled in from reference TRBV11-2 and TRBJ1-5, reads EAGVAQSPRYKIIEKRQSVAFWCNPISGHATLYWYQQILGQGPKLLIQFQNNGVVDDSQLPKDRFSAERLKGVDSTLKIQPAKLEDSAVYLCASSLGVNSNQPQHFGDGTRLSIL.

This clonotype came up many times. The chain has TRBV20-1 and TRBJ1-2; D ambiguous. CDR3 size: 11 residues. The ends were cut back, 4 bases at V and 8 bases at J, with 11 bases in the middle. Germline V gives CDR1 DFQATT, CDR2 SNEGSKA (reference sequence). The DNA of the CDR3 is TGCAGTGCTACCCGGGCGGGGGGCTACACCTTC. This sequence encodes CSATRAGGYTF.

This clonotype occurred many times. The CDR3 bases are TGTGCCAGCAGCTTGGCTCGTCCAGGGGCAAACATTCAGTACTTC. Translation: CASSLARPGANIQYF. The genes are TRBV5-6 and TRBJ2-4; D perhaps matches TRBD1 (6 bases). This CDR3 is built from 15 residues. The V gene's germline CDR1 is SGHDT and CDR2 YYEEEE. V lost 0 bases and J 6 bases, leaving 13 bases between the germline ends.